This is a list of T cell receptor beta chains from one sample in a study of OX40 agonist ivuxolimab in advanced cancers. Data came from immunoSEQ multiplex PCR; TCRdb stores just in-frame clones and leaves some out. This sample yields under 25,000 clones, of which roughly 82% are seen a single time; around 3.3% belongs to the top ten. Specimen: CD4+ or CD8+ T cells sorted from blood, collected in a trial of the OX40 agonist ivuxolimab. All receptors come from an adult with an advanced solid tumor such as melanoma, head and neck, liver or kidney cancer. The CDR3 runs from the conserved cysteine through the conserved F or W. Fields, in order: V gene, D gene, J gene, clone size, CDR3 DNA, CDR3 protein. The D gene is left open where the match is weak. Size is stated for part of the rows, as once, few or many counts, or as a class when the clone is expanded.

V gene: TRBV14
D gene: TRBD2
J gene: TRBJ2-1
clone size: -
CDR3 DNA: TGTGCCAGCAGCCAAGTTAAGGCTAGCGGGAGAAAAAATGAGCAGTTCTTC
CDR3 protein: CASSQVKASGRKNEQFF

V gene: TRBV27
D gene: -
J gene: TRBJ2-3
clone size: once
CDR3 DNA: TGTGCCAGCAGTTTAATGGCAGGGACAGATACGCAGTATTTT
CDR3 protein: CASSLMAGTDTQYF

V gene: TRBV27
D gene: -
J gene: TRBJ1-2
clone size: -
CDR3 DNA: TGTGCCAGCAGTCAGGGAGGTGGCTATGGCTACACCTTC
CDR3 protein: CASSQGGGYGYTF

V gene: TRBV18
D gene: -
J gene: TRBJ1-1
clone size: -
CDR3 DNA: TGTGCCAGCTCACCACCCCCAAAGGGGAGGACTGAAGCTTTCTTT
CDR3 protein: CASSPPPKGRTEAFF

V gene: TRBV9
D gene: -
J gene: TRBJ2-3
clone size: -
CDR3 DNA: TGTGCCAGCAGCGTAGTAATTAGCGGACCCACAGATACGCAGTATTTT
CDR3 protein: CASSVVISGPTDTQYF

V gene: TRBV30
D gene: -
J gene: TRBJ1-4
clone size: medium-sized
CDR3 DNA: TGTGCCTGGGCGATCAGGGAAAAACTGTTTTTT
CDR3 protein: CAWAIREKLFF

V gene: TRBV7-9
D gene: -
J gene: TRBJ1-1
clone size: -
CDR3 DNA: TGTGCCAGCAGCCGGGACGTCATGAACACTGAAGCTTTCTTT
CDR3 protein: CASSRDVMNTEAFF

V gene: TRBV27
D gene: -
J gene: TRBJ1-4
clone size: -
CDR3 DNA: TGTGCCAGCAGTCCCTTGGGTGGTGGTGAAAAACTGTTTTTT
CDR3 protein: CASSPLGGGEKLFF

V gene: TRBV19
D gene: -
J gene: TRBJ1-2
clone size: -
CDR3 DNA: TGTGCCAGTAGTAGGGACCGCTACTATGGCTACACCTTC
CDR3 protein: CASSRDRYYGYTF

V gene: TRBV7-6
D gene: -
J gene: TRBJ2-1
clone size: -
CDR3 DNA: TGTGCCAGCAGCTTAGGTGCGGCGGGCAACAATGAGCAGTTCTTC
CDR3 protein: CASSLGAAGNNEQFF

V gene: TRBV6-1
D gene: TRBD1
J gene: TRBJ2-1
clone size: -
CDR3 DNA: TGTGCCAGCAGTGCGCGACAGGGGACCTACAATGAGCAGTTCTTC
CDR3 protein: CASSARQGTYNEQFF

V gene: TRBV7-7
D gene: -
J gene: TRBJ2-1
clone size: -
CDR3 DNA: TGTGCCAGCAGTTTCGACGGCAGCTCCTACAATGAGCAGTTCTTC
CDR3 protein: CASSFDGSSYNEQFF

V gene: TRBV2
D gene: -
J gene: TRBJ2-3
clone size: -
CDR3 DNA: TGTGCCAGCAGCCCCCGACTGAGCACAGATACGCAGTATTTT
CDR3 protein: CASSPRLSTDTQYF

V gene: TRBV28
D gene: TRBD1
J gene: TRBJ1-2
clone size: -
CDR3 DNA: TGTGCCAGCAGCCCGCCCCTGTACAGGGGGTACTATGGCTACACCTTC
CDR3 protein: CASSPPLYRGYYGYTF

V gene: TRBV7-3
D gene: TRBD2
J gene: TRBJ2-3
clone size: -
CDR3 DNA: TGTGCCAGCAGCTTTCTCCTAGCGGGAGGAAGGTCAGATACGCAGTATTTT
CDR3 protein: CASSFLLAGGRSDTQYF

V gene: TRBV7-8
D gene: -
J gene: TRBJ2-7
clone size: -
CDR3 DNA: TGTGCCAGCAGCACCAGGGGGGGGGTCGAGCAGTACTTC
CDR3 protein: CASSTRGGVEQYF

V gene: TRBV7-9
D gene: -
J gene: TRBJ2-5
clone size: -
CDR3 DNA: TGTGCCAGCAGTCAGGGCGGGGAGACCCAGTACTTC
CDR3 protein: CASSQGGETQYF

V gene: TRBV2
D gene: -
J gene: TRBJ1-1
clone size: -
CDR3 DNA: TGTGCCAGCAAGATGACAGGAGCGAACACTGAAGCTTTCTTT
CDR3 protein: CASKMTGANTEAFF

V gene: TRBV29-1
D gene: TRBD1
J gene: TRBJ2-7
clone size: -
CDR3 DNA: TGCAGCGTTGAAGATGGGGGGACAGGCTCCTACGAGCAGTACTTC
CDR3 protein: CSVEDGGTGSYEQYF

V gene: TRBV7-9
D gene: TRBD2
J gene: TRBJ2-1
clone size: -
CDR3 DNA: TGTGCCAGCGGTCTAGCGGGAGCGGGTGAGCAGTTCTTC
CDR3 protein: CASGLAGAGEQFF

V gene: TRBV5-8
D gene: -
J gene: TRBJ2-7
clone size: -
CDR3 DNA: TGTGCCAGCAGCCCTACAAACCAATACGAGCAGTACTTC
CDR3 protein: CASSPTNQYEQYF

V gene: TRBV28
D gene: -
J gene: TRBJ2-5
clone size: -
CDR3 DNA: TGTGCCAGCAGTATCATCTACCACGGAAAAGAGACCCAGTACTTC
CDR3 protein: CASSIIYHGKETQYF

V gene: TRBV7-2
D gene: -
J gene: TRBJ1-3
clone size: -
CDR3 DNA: TGTGCCAGCAGCGCAAGCTGGGGAGACACCATATATTTT
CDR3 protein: CASSASWGDTIYF

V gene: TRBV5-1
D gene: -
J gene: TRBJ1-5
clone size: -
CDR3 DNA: TGCGCCAGCAGCTTGGGTCAGCCCCAGCATTTT
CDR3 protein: CASSLGQPQHF

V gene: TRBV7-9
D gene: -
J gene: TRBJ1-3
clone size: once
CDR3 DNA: TGTGCCAGCAGCTTGGGGTCCTCTGGAAACACCATATATTTT
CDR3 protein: CASSLGSSGNTIYF

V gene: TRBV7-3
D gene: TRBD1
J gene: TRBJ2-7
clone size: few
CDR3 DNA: TGTGCCAGCAGCCCCGGGACAGGGGGCAACGAGCAGTACTTC
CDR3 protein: CASSPGTGGNEQYF

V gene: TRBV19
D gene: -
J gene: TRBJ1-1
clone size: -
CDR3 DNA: TGTGCCAGTAGTATCAGGGGTCGGCAGTTAAACACTGAAGCTTTCTTT
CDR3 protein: CASSIRGRQLNTEAFF

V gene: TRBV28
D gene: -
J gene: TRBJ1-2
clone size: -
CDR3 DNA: TGTGCCAGCAGTTTATTTGGCTATGGCTACACCTTC
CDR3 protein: CASSLFGYGYTF

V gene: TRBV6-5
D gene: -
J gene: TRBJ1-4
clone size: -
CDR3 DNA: TGTGCCAGCAGCAAAACAGGGTTTATTAATGAAAAACTGTTTTTT
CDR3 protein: CASSKTGFINEKLFF

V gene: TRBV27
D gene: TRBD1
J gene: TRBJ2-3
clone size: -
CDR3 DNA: TGTGCCAGCCGGGACAGGGGAGCTCTCACAGATACGCAGTATTTT
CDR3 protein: CASRDRGALTDTQYF

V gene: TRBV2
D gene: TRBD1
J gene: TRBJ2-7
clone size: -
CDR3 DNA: TGTGCCAGCAGTGAACAGGGGGTCTCCTACGAGCAGTACTTC
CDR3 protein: CASSEQGVSYEQYF

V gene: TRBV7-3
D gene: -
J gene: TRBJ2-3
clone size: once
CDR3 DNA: TGTGCCAGCAGTCGAAAAGTGGGAGATACGCAGTATTTT
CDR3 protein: CASSRKVGDTQYF

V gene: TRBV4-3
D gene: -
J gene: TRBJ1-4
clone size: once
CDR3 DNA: TGCGCCAGCAGCCAATCTTTTGGGGCCGGGACCTCTAATGAAAAACTGTTTTTT
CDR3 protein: CASSQSFGAGTSNEKLFF

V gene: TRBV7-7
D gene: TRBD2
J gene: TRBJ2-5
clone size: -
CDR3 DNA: TGTGCCAGCAGCTCGCTCGGGGGGACCCAAGAGACCCAGTACTTC
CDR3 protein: CASSSLGGTQETQYF

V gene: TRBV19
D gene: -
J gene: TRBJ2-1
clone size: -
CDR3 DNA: TGTGCCAGTAGGGGGGGAGGCGGGAAGGTCAATGAGCAGTTCTTC
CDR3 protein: CASRGGGGKVNEQFF

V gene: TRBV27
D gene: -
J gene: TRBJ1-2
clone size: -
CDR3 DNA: TGTGCCAGCAGCCCCTGGGGACCTCAGGACCACTATGGCTACACCTTC
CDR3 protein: CASSPWGPQDHYGYTF

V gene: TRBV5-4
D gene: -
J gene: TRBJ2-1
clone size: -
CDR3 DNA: TGTGCCAGCAGTTTTAGTCAGGGTTCTACCTACAATGAGCAGTTCTTC
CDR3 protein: CASSFSQGSTYNEQFF

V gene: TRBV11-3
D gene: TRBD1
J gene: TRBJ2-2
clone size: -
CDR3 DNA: TGTGCCAGCAGCCCACAGGGGGAGATCACCGGGGAGCTGTTTTTT
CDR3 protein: CASSPQGEITGELFF

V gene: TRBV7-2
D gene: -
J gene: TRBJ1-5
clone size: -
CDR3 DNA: TGTGCCAGCAGCTTAGCACCCAATCAGCCCCAGCATTTT
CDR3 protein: CASSLAPNQPQHF

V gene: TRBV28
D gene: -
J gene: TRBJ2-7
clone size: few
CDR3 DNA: TGTGCCAGCTCGAGCGAGTACGAGCAGTACTTC
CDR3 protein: CASSSEYEQYF

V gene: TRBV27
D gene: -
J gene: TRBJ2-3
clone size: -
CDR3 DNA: TGTGCCAGCAGTCCCCCGGGCAGCACAGATACGCAGTATTTT
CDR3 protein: CASSPPGSTDTQYF

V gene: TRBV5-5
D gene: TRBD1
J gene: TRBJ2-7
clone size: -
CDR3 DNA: TGTGCCAGCACCGACAGGGGCGCCGGGTACGAGCAGTACTTC
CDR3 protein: CASTDRGAGYEQYF

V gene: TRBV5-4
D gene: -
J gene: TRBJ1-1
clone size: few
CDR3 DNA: TGTGCCAGCAGCTTAAGGGGGGCTGAAGCTTTCTTT
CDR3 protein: CASSLRGAEAFF

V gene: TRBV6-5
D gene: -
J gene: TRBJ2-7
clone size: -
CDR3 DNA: TGTGCCAGCAGTTACTCAAGGGGAGGCTACGAGCAGTACTTC
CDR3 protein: CASSYSRGGYEQYF

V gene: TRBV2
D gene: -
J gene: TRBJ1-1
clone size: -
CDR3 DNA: TGTGCCAGCAGTGATCGAGACAGGAGGAGAGCTTTCTTT
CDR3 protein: CASSDRDRRRAFF

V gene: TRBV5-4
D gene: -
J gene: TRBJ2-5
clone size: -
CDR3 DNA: TGTGCCAGCAGCCGAGAGGCAGGGCCCCAAGAGACCCAGTACTTC
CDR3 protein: CASSREAGPQETQYF

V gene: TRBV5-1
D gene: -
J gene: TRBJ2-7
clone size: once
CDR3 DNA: TGCGCCAGCAGCCTTACAGCTACCTCCTACGAGCAGTACTTC
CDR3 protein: CASSLTATSYEQYF

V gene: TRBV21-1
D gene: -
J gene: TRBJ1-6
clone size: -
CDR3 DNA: TGTGCCAGCAGTGGGGACAATTCGAGCTCCTATAATTCACCCCTCCACTTT
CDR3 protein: CASSGDNSSSYNSPLHF

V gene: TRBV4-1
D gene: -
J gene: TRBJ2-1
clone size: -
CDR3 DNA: TGCGCCAGCAGCCAAGTGATACTCCGGGCCCGATACAATGAGCAGTTCTTC
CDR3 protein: CASSQVILRARYNEQFF

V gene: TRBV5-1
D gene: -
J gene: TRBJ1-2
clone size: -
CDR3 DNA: TGCGCCAGCAGCTTGGGTGGCTCGGGGCAGACAGACTATGGCTACATCTTC
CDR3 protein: CASSLGGSGQTDYGYIF

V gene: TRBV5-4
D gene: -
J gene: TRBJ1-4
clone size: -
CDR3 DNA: TGTGCCAGCAGCCCCACAGCCAGGTCGGATGAAAAACTGTTTTTT
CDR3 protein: CASSPTARSDEKLFF

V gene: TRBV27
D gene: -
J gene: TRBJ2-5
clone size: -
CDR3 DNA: TGTGCCAGCAGTACCTCACAGTACCAAGAGACCCAGTACTTC
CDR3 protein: CASSTSQYQETQYF

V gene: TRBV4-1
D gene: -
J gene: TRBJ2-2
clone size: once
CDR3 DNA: TGCGCCAGCAGCCAACCCTGGGCGGACACCGGGGAGCTGTTTTTT
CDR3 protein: CASSQPWADTGELFF

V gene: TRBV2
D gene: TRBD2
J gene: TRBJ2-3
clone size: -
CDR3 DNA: TGTGCCAGCAGTCCGACTAGCGGGGGTGTAGATACGCAGTATTTT
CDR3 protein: CASSPTSGGVDTQYF